Listed below are T cell receptor beta chains from one sample, sequenced in a study of beta chain features in type 1 diabetes. TCRdb's copy holds only in-frame clones and misses some; the assay was immunoSEQ multiplex PCR. The table includes 680,000 or so clones, around an eighth detected once. Material: naive CD4+ T cells from blood. These TCRs come from a man aged 18 to 29 with type 1 diabetes. Both conserved end residues are part of each CDR3. D genes are given only for firm matches. The listing skips clone size in some rows; elsewhere it reads once, few, many or a size class.

CDR3 DNA: TGTGCCAACGCCAGGAACACAGATACGCAGTATTTT; CDR3 protein: CANARNTDTQYF; V gene: TRBV2; CDR3 length: 12; clone size: few; D gene: NA; J gene: TRBJ2-3
CDR3 DNA: TGTGCCAGCAGCTTAGGTAGCGGGGGCTCTTTTGAGACCCAGTACTTC; CDR3 protein: CASSLGSGGSFETQYF; V gene: TRBV5-4; CDR3 length: 16; clone size: NA; D gene: TRBD2; J gene: TRBJ2-5
CDR3 DNA: TGTGCCAGCAGCGCCGGGCCGAGCCGGGATGAGCAGTTCTTC; CDR3 protein: CASSAGPSRDEQFF; V gene: TRBV11-2; CDR3 length: 14; clone size: few; D gene: NA; J gene: TRBJ2-1
CDR3 DNA: TGTGCCAGCAGCCCCGCTCTGGGGGGCGAGTACTTC; CDR3 protein: CASSPALGGEYF; V gene: TRBV7-9; CDR3 length: 12; clone size: few; D gene: NA; J gene: TRBJ2-7
CDR3 DNA: TGTGCCAGCAGCTCGACAGGGGGCGGCACAGATACGCAGTATTTT; CDR3 protein: CASSSTGGGTDTQYF; V gene: TRBV5-4; CDR3 length: 15; clone size: few; D gene: TRBD1; J gene: TRBJ2-3
CDR3 DNA: TGTGCCAGCAGTTTTGGCTACACTGAAGCTTTCTTT; CDR3 protein: CASSFGYTEAFF; V gene: TRBV27; CDR3 length: 12; clone size: NA; D gene: NA; J gene: TRBJ1-1
CDR3 DNA: TGTGCCAGCACCACCGGGGTGGGGAAGGTTGAAAAACTGTTTTTT; CDR3 protein: CASTTGVGKVEKLFF; V gene: TRBV7-9; CDR3 length: 15; clone size: few; D gene: NA; J gene: TRBJ1-4
CDR3 DNA: TGTGCCAGTAGTATCCCGGGACTAGCGGGGGGATCTGGAGAGACCCAGTACTTC; CDR3 protein: CASSIPGLAGGSGETQYF; V gene: TRBV19; CDR3 length: 18; clone size: NA; D gene: TRBD2; J gene: TRBJ2-5
CDR3 DNA: TGTGCCAGCAGCGTTAGGGGGGTCTCCTACGAGCAGTACTTC; CDR3 protein: CASSVRGVSYEQYF; V gene: TRBV14; CDR3 length: 14; clone size: NA; D gene: NA; J gene: TRBJ2-7
CDR3 DNA: TGTGCCAGCAGCTTAGAAGGCAGGAGGGGAGGCACCTTC; CDR3 protein: CASSLEGRRGGTF; V gene: TRBV7-9; CDR3 length: 13; clone size: NA; D gene: NA; J gene: TRBJ1-2
CDR3 DNA: TGTGCCAGCAGTTTCGGGGGACTAGCGCATTTACAAGAGACCCAGTACTTC; CDR3 protein: CASSFGGLAHLQETQYF; V gene: TRBV10-3; CDR3 length: 17; clone size: NA; D gene: TRBD2; J gene: TRBJ2-5
CDR3 DNA: TGTGCCAGCAGCTCGGGACTAGCGGGGGCGGATACGCAGTATTTT; CDR3 protein: CASSSGLAGADTQYF; V gene: TRBV7-3; CDR3 length: 15; clone size: few; D gene: TRBD2; J gene: TRBJ2-3
CDR3 DNA: TGCGCCAGCACCGTCGGACAGGGGGCTACTGGGGCCAACGTCCTGACTTTC; CDR3 protein: CASTVGQGATGANVLTF; V gene: TRBV10-1; CDR3 length: 17; clone size: few; D gene: TRBD1; J gene: TRBJ2-6
CDR3 DNA: TGTGCCTGGAGTAGAGCTAGCGGGGGGGCAGATACGCAGTATTTT; CDR3 protein: CAWSRASGGADTQYF; V gene: TRBV30; CDR3 length: 15; clone size: NA; D gene: TRBD2; J gene: TRBJ2-3
CDR3 DNA: TGTGCCAGCAGCCCTAGCTGGACTAGCGGGGTCTACAATGAGCAGTTCTTC; CDR3 protein: CASSPSWTSGVYNEQFF; V gene: TRBV7-9; CDR3 length: 17; clone size: NA; D gene: TRBD2; J gene: TRBJ2-1
CDR3 DNA: TGTGCCAGCAGTGACATGACAGGAGTTCAGCCCCAGCATTTT; CDR3 protein: CASSDMTGVQPQHF; V gene: TRBV6-1; CDR3 length: 14; clone size: NA; D gene: NA; J gene: TRBJ1-5
CDR3 DNA: TGTGCTGCGACCCCCGAGAGTGGCAATCAGCCCCAGCATTTT; CDR3 protein: CAATPESGNQPQHF; V gene: TRBV30; CDR3 length: 14; clone size: NA; D gene: NA; J gene: TRBJ1-5
CDR3 DNA: TGCGCCAGCAGCTTGGAAGGACAGGGTGGATCACCCCTCCACTTT; CDR3 protein: CASSLEGQGGSPLHF; V gene: TRBV5-1; CDR3 length: 15; clone size: few; D gene: TRBD1; J gene: TRBJ1-6
CDR3 DNA: TGTGCCAGCAGAATACCGGGACTAACAAAATACAATGAGCAGTTCTTC; CDR3 protein: CASRIPGLTKYNEQFF; V gene: TRBV2; CDR3 length: 16; clone size: few; D gene: TRBD2; J gene: TRBJ2-1
CDR3 DNA: TGTGCCAGCTCGTGGGGACAGGGGGCCAATGAGCAGTTCTTC; CDR3 protein: CASSWGQGANEQFF; V gene: TRBV18; CDR3 length: 14; clone size: NA; D gene: TRBD1; J gene: TRBJ2-1
CDR3 DNA: TGTGCCAGCAGCTTGGCAGGGAACAATCAGCCCCAGCATTTT; CDR3 protein: CASSLAGNNQPQHF; V gene: TRBV7-2; CDR3 length: 14; clone size: NA; D gene: NA; J gene: TRBJ1-5
CDR3 DNA: TGTGCCATCAGTGTAAATCGGGGCCCAGATACGCAGTATTTT; CDR3 protein: CAISVNRGPDTQYF; V gene: TRBV10-3; CDR3 length: 14; clone size: NA; D gene: NA; J gene: TRBJ2-3
CDR3 DNA: TGTGCCAGTAGTATACGGAAAAACACTGAAGCTTTCTTT; CDR3 protein: CASSIRKNTEAFF; V gene: TRBV19; CDR3 length: 13; clone size: few; D gene: NA; J gene: TRBJ1-1
CDR3 DNA: TGTGCCAGCAGAATGGAGCATCTGGTAGGAGGGGCCAACGTCCTGACTTTC; CDR3 protein: CASRMEHLVGGANVLTF; V gene: TRBV2; CDR3 length: 17; clone size: few; D gene: NA; J gene: TRBJ2-6
CDR3 DNA: TGTGCCAGCAGCTCGACCGTAAACTACGAGCAGTACTTC; CDR3 protein: CASSSTVNYEQYF; V gene: TRBV7-2; CDR3 length: 13; clone size: few; D gene: NA; J gene: TRBJ2-7
CDR3 DNA: TGCGCCAGCAGCCCTCTCGGTAGTCCGGGCAATCAGCCCCAGCATTTT; CDR3 protein: CASSPLGSPGNQPQHF; V gene: TRBV4-1; CDR3 length: 16; clone size: NA; D gene: NA; J gene: TRBJ1-5
CDR3 DNA: TGTGCCACCAGCAGGGACAGTAATGAAAAACTGTTTTTT; CDR3 protein: CATSRDSNEKLFF; V gene: TRBV15; CDR3 length: 13; clone size: few; D gene: NA; J gene: TRBJ1-4
CDR3 DNA: TGTGCCAGCAGGCAGGGGGGAAACTATGGCTACACCTTC; CDR3 protein: CASRQGGNYGYTF; V gene: TRBV6-5; CDR3 length: 13; clone size: NA; D gene: TRBD1; J gene: TRBJ1-2
CDR3 DNA: TGTGCCAGCACTCGGGACAGGAGTTCTGGGGCCAACGTCCTGACTTTC; CDR3 protein: CASTRDRSSGANVLTF; V gene: TRBV11-1; CDR3 length: 16; clone size: NA; D gene: TRBD1; J gene: TRBJ2-6
CDR3 DNA: TGCGCCAGCCAAAGCGGGGGGGCGACAGATACGCAGTATTTT; CDR3 protein: CASQSGGATDTQYF; V gene: TRBV5-1; CDR3 length: 14; clone size: NA; D gene: TRBD2; J gene: TRBJ2-3